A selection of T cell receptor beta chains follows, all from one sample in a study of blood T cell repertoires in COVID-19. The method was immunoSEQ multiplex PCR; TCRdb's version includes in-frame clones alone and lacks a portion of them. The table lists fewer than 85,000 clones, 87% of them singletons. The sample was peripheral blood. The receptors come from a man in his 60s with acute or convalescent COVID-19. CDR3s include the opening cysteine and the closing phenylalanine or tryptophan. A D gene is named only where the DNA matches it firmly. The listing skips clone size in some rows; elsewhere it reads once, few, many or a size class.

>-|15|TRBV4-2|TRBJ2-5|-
CASREDIRGGETQYF
TGTGCCAGCAGGGAAGACATAAGGGGCGGTGAGACCCAGTACTTC
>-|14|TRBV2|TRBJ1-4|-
CASNLGPGPEKLFF
TGTGCCAGCAACCTTGGGCCAGGGCCCGAAAAACTGTTTTTT
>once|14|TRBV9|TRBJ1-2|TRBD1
CASSVEGAIYGYTF
TGTGCCAGCAGCGTAGAGGGGGCGATCTATGGCTACACCTTC
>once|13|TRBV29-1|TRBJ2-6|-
CSAQGFRANVLTF
TGCAGCGCTCAGGGGTTCAGAGCCAACGTCCTGACTTTC
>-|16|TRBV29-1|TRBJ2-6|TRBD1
CSVEGTGRSGANVLTF
TGCAGCGTTGAGGGGACAGGGAGGTCTGGGGCCAACGTCCTGACTTTC
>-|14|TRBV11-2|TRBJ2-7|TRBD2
CASSLGLAGYEQYF
TGTGCCAGCAGCTTAGGGCTAGCGGGGTACGAGCAGTACTTC
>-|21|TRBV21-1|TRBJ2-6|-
CASSKGPDRGAPGSGANVLTF
TGTGCCAGCAGCAAAGGGCCGGACAGGGGCGCTCCGGGCTCTGGGGCCAACGTCCTGACTTTC
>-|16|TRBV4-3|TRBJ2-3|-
CASSQVIGVSTDTQYF
TGCGCCAGCAGCCAAGTTATCGGGGTCTCCACAGATACGCAGTATTTT
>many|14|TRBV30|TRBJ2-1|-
CAWSLGAAGGQQFF
TGTGCCTGGAGCCTCGGTGCGGCCGGCGGCCAGCAGTTCTTC
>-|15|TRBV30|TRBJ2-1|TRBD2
CAWSVLGLAGVEQFF
TGTGCCTGGAGTGTTCTTGGACTAGCGGGGGTTGAGCAGTTCTTC
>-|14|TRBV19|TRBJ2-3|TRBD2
CASTTGLAEDTQYF
TGTGCCAGTACCACCGGACTAGCTGAAGATACGCAGTATTTT
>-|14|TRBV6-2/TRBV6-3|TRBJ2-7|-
CASSYSYGSYEQYF
TGTGCCAGCAGTTACTCGTACGGTTCCTACGAGCAGTACTTC
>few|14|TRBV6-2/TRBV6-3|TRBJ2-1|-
CASSYSQGIKEQFF
TGTGCCAGCAGTTACTCTCAGGGAATAAAGGAGCAGTTCTTC
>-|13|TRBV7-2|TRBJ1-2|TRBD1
CAEQKDREFGYTF
TGTGCCGAACAAAAGGACAGGGAGTTTGGCTACACCTTC
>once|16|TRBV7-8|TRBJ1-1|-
CASSLPLSAGIEVAFF
TGTGCCAGCAGCTTACCCCTGTCGGCCGGGATTGAGGTGGCTTTCTTT
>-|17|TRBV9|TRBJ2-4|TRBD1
CASSVAGTGPPKGAQYF
TGTGCCAGCAGCGTAGCTGGGACCGGGCCTCCCAAGGGGGCTCAGTACTTC
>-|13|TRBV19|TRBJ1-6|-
CASSPWSDSPLHF
TGTGCCAGTAGCCCATGGAGCGATTCACCCCTCCACTTT
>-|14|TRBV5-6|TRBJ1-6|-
CASSLTGSNSPLHF
TGTGCCAGCAGCTTGACAGGGTCGAATTCACCCCTCCACTTT
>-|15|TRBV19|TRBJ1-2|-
CASSIDRDKVWGYTF
TGTGCCAGTAGTATAGATCGGGACAAGGTCTGGGGCTACACCTTC
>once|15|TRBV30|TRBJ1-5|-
CAWRWDTQGNQPQHF
TGTGCCTGGAGGTGGGACACCCAGGGCAATCAGCCCCAGCATTTT
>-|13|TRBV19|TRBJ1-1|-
CASSPGSYTEAFF
TGTGCCAGTAGTCCGGGTTCGTACACTGAAGCTTTCTTT
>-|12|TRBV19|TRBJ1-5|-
CASSIGDQPQHF
TGTGCCAGTAGTATCGGGGATCAGCCCCAGCATTTT
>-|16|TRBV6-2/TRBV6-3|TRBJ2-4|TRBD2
CASSSGGGLAKNIQYF
TGTGCCAGCAGTTCTGGGGGGGGTTTAGCCAAAAACATTCAGTACTTC
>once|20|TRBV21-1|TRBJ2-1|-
CASSDAGRLNPPRSYNEQFF
TGTGCCAGCAGCGACGCCGGGAGACTAAATCCTCCTCGGTCCTACAATGAGCAGTTCTTC
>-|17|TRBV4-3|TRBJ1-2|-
CASSQTSLILKGGGYTF
TGCGCCAGCAGCCAAACCTCTCTTATATTAAAGGGAGGTGGCTACACCTTC
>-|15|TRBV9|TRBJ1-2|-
CASSVGQAPNYGYTF
TGTGCCAGCAGCGTAGGACAGGCCCCCAACTATGGCTACACCTTC
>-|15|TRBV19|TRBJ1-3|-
CASTQTWGQGNTIYF
TGTGCCAGTACCCAAACCTGGGGGCAAGGAAACACCATATATTTT
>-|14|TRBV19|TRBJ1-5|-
CASSMRGGNQPQHF
TGTGCCAGTAGTATGAGGGGGGGAAATCAGCCCCAGCATTTT
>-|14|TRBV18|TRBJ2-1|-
CASSPRSSYNEQFF
TGTGCCAGCTCACCAAGGAGCTCCTACAATGAGCAGTTCTTC
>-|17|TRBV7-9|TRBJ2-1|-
CASTARVTPQGWNEQFF
TGTGCCAGCACCGCTCGGGTGACCCCACAGGGATGGAATGAGCAGTTCTTC
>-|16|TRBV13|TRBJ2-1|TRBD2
CASSPRGGGTLNEQFF
TGTGCCAGCAGCCCCCGTGGCGGGGGGACCTTGAATGAGCAGTTCTTC
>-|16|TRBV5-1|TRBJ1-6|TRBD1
CASSLGPGGSTSPLHF
TGCGCCAGCAGCTTGGGACCAGGGGGCTCTACATCCCCCCTCCACTTT
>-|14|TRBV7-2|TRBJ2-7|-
CASSLVYNTYEQYF
TGTGCCAGCAGCTTAGTTTACAACACCTACGAGCAGTACTTC
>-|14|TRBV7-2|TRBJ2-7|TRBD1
CASSRQGPQYEQYF
TGTGCCAGCAGCAGACAGGGCCCGCAGTACGAGCAGTACTTC
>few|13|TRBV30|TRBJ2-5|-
CAWRGAGIETQYF
TGTGCCTGGAGGGGGGCAGGGATTGAGACCCAGTACTTC
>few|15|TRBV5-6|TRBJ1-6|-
CASSFDDKAGSPLHF
TGTGCCAGCAGTTTCGACGACAAGGCCGGCTCACCCCTCCACTTT
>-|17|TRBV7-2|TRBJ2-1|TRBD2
CASSLRLAGGTYNEQFF
TGTGCCAGCAGCTTACGGCTAGCGGGGGGGACTTACAATGAGCAGTTCTTC
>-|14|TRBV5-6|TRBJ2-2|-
CASSLNPPGGELFF
TGTGCCAGCAGCTTGAACCCGCCCGGGGGGGAGCTGTTTTTT
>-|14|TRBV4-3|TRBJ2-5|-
CASSHRPGQGTQYF
TGCGCCAGCAGCCATAGGCCCGGACAAGGGACCCAGTACTTC
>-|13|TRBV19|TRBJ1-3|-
CASSRGSGNTIYF
TGTGCCAGTAGCCGGGGGTCTGGAAACACCATATATTTT
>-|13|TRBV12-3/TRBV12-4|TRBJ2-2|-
CASSHGDTGELFF
TGTGCCAGCAGTCACGGGGACACCGGGGAGCTGTTTTTT
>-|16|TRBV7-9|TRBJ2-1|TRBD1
CASSLTTGFTYNEQFF
TGTGCCAGCAGCTTAACGACAGGGTTTACCTACAATGAGCAGTTCTTC
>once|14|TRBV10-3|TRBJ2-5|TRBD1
CAISAGTGWETQYF
TGTGCCATCAGTGCTGGGACAGGGTGGGAGACCCAGTACTTC
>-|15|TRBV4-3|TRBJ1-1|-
CASSQDPGMETEAFF
TGCGCCAGCAGCCAAGACCCAGGGATGGAGACTGAAGCTTTCTTT
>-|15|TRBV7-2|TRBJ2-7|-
CASSQGGGAAYEQYF
TGTGCCAGCAGCCAAGGTGGGGGGGCCGCCTACGAGCAGTACTTC
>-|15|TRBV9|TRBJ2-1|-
CASSVGGASYNEQFF
TGTGCCAGCAGCGTAGGTGGGGCTAGCTACAATGAGCAGTTCTTC
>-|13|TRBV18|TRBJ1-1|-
CASSPAGNTEAFF
TGTGCCAGCTCACCAGCAGGGAACACTGAAGCTTTCTTT
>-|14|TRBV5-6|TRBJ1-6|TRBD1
CASSIGTGDSPLHF
TGTGCCAGCAGCATCGGGACAGGGGATTCACCCCTCCACTTT
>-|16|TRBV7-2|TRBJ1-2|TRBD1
CASSSGQGDRGYGYTF
TGTGCCAGCAGCTCGGGACAGGGAGATCGTGGCTATGGCTACACCTTC
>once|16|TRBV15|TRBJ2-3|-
CATSRDAGRLTDTQYF
TGTGCCACCAGCAGAGATGCGGGGCGTCTCACAGATACGCAGTATTTT
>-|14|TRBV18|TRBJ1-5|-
CASSRGSDNQPQHF
TGTGCCAGCTCACGGGGCAGTGACAATCAGCCCCAGCATTTT
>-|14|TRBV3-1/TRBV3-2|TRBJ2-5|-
CASSQSLVEETQYF
TGTGCCAGCAGCCAAAGTCTAGTCGAAGAGACCCAGTACTTC
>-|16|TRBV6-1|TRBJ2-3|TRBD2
CASSALSGGPTDTQYF
TGTGCCAGCAGTGCCCTGTCGGGGGGGCCCACAGATACGCAGTATTTT
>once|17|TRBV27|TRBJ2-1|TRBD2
CASSLSPRLAGVSEQFF
TGTGCCAGCAGTTTATCTCCCAGACTAGCGGGGGTTAGTGAGCAGTTCTTC